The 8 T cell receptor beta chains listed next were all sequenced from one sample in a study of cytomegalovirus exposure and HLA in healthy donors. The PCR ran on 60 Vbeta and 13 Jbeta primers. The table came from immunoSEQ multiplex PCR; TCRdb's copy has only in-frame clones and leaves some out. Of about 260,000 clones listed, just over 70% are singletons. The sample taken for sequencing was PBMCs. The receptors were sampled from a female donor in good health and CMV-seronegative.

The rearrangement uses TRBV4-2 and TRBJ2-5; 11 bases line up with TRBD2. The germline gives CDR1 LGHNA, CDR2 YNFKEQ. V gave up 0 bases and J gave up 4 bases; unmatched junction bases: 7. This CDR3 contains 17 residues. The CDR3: CASSQDALAGVRETQYF. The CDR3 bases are TGTGCCAGCAGCCAAGACGCACTAGCGGGAGTTCGAGAGACCCAGTACTTC.

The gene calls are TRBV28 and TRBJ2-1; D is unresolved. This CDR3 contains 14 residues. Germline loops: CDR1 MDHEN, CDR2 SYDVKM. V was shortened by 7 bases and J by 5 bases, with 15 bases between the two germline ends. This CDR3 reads CASTPAEVHNEQFF. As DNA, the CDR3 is TGTGCCAGCACCCCTGCCGAGGTCCACAATGAGCAGTTCTTC.

CDR3 DNA sequence: TGCAGCGTTGAAGTGGGTCGTATCAGGGCTGGCTACACCTTC. Protein sequence: CSVEVGRIRAGYTF. The chain recombines TRBV29-1 with TRBJ1-2; D is possibly TRBD1 (5 bases). Trimming cost V 1 base and J 7 bases, with 16 bases left between them. Per germline, CDR1 SQVTM and CDR2 ANQGSEA. This CDR3 has 14 amino acids.

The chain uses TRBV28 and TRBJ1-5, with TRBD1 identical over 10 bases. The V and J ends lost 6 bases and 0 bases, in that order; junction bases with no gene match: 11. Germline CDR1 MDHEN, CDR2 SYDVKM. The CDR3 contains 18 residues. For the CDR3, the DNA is TGTGCCAGCAGGCTAGGGGACAGGGGATTTTATAGCAATCAGCCCCAGCATTTT. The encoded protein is CASRLGDRGFYSNQPQHF.

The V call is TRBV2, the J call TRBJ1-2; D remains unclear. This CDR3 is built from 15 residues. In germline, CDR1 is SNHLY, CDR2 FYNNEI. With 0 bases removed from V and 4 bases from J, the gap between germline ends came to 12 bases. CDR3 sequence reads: CASSEALGSSYGYTF. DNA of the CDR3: TGTGCCAGCAGTGAAGCTCTGGGCAGCTCCTATGGCTACACCTTC.

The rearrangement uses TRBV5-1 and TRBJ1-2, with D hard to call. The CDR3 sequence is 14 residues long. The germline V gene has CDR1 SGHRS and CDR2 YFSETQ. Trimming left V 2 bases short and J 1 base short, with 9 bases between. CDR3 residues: CASSFDGLNYGYTF. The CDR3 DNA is TGCGCCAGCAGCTTTGATGGACTTAACTATGGCTACACCTTC. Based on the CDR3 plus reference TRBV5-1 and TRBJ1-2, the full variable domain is KAGVTQTPRYLIKTRGQQVTLSCSPISGHRSVSWYQQTPGQGLQFLFEYFSETQRNKGNFPGRFSGRQFSNSRSEMNVSTLELGDSALYLCASSFDGLNYGYTFGSGTRLTVV.

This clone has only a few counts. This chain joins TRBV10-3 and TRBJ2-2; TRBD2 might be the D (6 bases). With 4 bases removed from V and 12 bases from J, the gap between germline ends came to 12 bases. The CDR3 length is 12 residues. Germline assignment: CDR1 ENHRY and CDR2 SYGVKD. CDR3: CAISGLGGKLFF. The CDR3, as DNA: TGTGCCATCAGTGGCCTAGGAGGGAAGCTGTTTTTT.

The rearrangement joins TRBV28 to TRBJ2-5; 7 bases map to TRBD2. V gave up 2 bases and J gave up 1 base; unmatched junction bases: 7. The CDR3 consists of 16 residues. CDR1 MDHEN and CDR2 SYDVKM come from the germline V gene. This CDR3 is CASSLRSGGVQETQYF. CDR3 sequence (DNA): TGTGCCAGCAGTTTAAGGTCGGGGGGAGTCCAAGAGACCCAGTACTTC.